This T cell receptor beta chain is from a study of T cell repertoires in cytomegalovirus infection. Study as a whole: From public TCR beta signatures came an indication of both CMV infection and matching HLA type.

A word on this clonotype: Its target is unknown. Sequence at one end of the junction differs from germline and may be a read error.

TCRdb re-derived calls from the reads in MiXCR, one entry per CDR3 protein. Of over 300,000 distinct CDR3 sequences listed, more than 8% are singletons. Notes on the study in general: Within the response measured ex vivo, HLA-C-restricted CMV-specific TCR beta clonotypes were dominant.

CDR1 SGHTA and CDR2 FQGNSA come from the germline V gene. This CDR3 is 12 amino acids long. This TCR derives from a human donor in good health (CMV status not recorded). Some clones in this sample may be carry-over from other donors' samples. The rearrangement links TRBV7-2 to TRBJ1-1; D gene uncertain. The sample taken for sequencing was PBMCs. Here the CDR3 DNA reads TGTGCCAACAGCTACCCGAACACTGAAGCTTTCTTT. As protein: CANSYPNTEAFF.